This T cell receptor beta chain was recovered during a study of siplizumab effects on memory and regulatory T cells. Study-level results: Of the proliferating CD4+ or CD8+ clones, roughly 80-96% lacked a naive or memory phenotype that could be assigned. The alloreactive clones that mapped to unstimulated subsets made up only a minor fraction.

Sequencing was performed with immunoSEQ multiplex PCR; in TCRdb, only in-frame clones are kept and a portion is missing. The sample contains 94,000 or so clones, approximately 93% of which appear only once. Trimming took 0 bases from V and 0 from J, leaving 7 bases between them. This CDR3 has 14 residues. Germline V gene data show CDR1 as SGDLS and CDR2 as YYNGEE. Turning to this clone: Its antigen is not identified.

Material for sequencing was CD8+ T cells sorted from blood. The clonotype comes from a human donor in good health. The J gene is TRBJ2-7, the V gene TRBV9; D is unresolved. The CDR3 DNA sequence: TGTGCCAGCAGCGTAGCGGGTGCCTCCTACGAGCAGTACTTC. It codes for CASSVAGASYEQYF.